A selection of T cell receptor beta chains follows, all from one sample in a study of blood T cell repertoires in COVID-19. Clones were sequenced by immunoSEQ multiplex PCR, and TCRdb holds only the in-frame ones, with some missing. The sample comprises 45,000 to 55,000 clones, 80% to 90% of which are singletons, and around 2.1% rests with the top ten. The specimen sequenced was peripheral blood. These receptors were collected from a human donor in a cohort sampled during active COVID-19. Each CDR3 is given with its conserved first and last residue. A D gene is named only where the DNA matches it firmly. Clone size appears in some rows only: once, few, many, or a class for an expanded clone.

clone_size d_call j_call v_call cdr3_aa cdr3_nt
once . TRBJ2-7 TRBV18 CASSPSEFRTRSREQYF TGTGCCAGCTCACCAAGTGAGTTTAGGACAAGATCTCGGGAGCAGTACTTC
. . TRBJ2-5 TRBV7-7 CASAKETGNPETQYF TGTGCCAGCGCCAAGGAAACGGGGAATCCTGAGACCCAGTACTTC
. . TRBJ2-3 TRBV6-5 CASSYLAGSSTDTQYF TGTGCCAGCAGTTACCTCGCAGGATCTAGCACAGATACGCAGTATTTT
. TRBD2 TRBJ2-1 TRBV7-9 CASSLGAGGYNEQFF TGTGCCAGCAGCCTGGGAGCGGGGGGTTACAATGAGCAGTTCTTC
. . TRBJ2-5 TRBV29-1 CSVGGGQETQYF TGCAGCGTTGGAGGCGGCCAAGAGACCCAGTACTTC
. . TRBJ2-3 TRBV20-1 CSASTVGLLDTQYF TGCAGTGCTAGTACGGTGGGGCTGTTGGATACGCAGTATTTT
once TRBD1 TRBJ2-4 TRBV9 CASSEWDREPKNIQYF TGTGCCAGCAGCGAATGGGACAGGGAACCCAAAAACATTCAGTACTTC
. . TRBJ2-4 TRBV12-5 CASAPGVAKNIQYF TGTGCTAGTGCCCCGGGGGTAGCCAAAAACATTCAGTACTTC
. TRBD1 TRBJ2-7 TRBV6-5 CASSYGQGVHYEQYF TGTGCCAGCAGTTACGGTCAGGGGGTCCATTACGAGCAGTACTTC
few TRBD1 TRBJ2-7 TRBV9 CASSVEGDRGSEQYF TGTGCCAGCAGCGTTGAGGGGGACAGGGGATCGGAGCAGTACTTC
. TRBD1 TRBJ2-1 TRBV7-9 CASSLGQGANEQFF TGTGCCAGCAGCTTGGGACAGGGGGCAAATGAGCAGTTCTTC
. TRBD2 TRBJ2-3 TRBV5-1 CASRRSGGARTDTQYF TGCGCCAGCAGGCGTAGCGGGGGGGCCCGGACAGATACGCAGTATTTT
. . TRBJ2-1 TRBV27 CASSAPGPGTYNEQFF TGTGCCAGCAGTGCCCCCGGTCCAGGGACTTACAATGAGCAGTTCTTC